Below, one T cell receptor (beta chain) is given with its context. Germline CDR1 reads MNHEY; CDR2 reads SMNVEV (reference sequence). V was trimmed by 3 bases and J by 5 bases, leaving 13 bases between them. CDR3 length: 14 residues. Original methodology: The authors estimated nucleated cell counts from reference gene primer amplification. This table comes from immunoSEQ multiplex PCR, and its TCRdb copy is limited to in-frame clones, with some not included. V and J calls and clone size come straight from that table; D and trimming were deduced from the DNA. The sample contains 100,000 or so clones, 81% of which appear only once. These data belong to a study of blood T cell repertoires in COVID-19.

The source material was peripheral blood. This chain links TRBV27 with TRBJ1-1; D remains ambiguous. This TCR derives from a man older than 75 with acute or convalescent COVID-19. The CDR3 sequence: CASSFWTAGTEAFF. Written as DNA, the CDR3 is TGTGCCAGCAGTTTCTGGACTGCAGGTACTGAAGCTTTCTTT.